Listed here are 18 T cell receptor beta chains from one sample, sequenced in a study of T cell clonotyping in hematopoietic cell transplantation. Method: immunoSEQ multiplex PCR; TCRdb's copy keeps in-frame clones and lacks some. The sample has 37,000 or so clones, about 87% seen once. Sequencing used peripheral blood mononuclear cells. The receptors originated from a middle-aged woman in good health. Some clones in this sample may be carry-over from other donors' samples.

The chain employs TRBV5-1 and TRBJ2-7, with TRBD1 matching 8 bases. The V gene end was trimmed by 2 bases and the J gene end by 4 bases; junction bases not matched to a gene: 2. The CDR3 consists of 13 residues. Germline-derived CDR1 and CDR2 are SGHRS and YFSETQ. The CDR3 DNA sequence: TGCGCCAGCAGCTTACAGGGGGAATACGAGCAGTACTTC. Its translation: CASSLQGEYEQYF.

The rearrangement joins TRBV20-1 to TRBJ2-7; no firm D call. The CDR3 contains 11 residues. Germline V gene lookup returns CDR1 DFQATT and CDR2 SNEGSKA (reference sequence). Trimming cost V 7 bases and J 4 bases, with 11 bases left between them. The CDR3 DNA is TGCAGTGTTGATCGATCATACGAGCAGTACTTC. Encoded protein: CSVDRSYEQYF.

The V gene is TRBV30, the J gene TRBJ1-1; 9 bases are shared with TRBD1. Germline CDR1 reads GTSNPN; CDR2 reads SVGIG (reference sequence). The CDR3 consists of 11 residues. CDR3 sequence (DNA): TGTAGCGGACAGGGGCCTCCTGAAGCTTTCTTT. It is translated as CSGQGPPEAFF.

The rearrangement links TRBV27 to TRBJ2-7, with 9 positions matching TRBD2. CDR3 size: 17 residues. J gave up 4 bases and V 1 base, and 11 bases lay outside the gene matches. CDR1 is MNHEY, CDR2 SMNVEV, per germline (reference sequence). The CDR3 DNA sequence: TGTGCCAGCAGTTTATTAACCGGGACTAGCCCCTCATACGAGCAGTACTTC. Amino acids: CASSLLTGTSPSYEQYF.

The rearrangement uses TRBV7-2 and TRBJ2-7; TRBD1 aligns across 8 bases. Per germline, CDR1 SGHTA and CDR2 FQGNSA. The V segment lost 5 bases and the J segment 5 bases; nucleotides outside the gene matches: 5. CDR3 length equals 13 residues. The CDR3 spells CASSPGQEDEQYF. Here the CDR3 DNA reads TGTGCCAGCAGCCCGGGACAGGAAGACGAGCAGTACTTC.

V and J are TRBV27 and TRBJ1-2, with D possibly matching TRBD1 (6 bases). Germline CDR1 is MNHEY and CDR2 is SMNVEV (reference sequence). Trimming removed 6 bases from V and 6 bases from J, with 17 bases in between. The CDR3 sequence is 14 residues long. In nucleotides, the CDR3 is TGTGCCAGCAGACCAGCGGACAGAATAGATGGCTACACCTTC. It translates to CASRPADRIDGYTF.

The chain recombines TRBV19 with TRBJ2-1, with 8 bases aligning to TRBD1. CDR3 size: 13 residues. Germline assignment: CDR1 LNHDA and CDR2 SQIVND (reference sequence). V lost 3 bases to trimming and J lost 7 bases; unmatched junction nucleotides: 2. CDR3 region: CASSIRDRNEQFF. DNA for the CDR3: TGTGCCAGTAGTATTCGGGACAGGAATGAGCAGTTCTTC.

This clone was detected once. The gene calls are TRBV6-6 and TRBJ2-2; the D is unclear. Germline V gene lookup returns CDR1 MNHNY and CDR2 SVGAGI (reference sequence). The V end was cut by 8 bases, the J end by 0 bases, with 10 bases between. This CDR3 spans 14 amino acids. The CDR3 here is CASLTRPNTGELFF. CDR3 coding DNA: TGTGCCAGCCTGACACGGCCGAACACCGGGGAGCTGTTTTTT.

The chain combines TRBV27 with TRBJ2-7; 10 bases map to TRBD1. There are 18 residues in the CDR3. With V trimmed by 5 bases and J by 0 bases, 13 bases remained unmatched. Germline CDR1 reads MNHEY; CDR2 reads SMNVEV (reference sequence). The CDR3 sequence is CASSTFRGTGVSSYEQYF. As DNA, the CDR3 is TGTGCCAGCAGTACCTTCCGAGGGACAGGGGTCAGCTCCTACGAGCAGTACTTC.

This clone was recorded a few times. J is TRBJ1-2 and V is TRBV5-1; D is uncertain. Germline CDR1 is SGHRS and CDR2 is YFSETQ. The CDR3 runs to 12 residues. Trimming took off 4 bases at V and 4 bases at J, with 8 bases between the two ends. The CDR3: CASSNSLYGYTF. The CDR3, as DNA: TGCGCCAGCAGCAACAGCCTCTATGGCTACACCTTC.

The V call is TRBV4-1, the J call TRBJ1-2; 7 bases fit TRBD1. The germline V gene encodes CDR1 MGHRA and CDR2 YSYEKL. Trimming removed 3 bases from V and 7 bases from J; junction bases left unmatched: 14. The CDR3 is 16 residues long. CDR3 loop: CASSQEARDSPGGYTF. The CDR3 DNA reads TGCGCCAGCAGCCAGGAGGCCCGGGACAGTCCCGGTGGCTACACCTTC.

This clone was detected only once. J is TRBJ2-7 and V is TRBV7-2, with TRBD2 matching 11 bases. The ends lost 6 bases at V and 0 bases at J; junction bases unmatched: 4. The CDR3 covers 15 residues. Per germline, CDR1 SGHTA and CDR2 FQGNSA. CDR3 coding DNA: TGTGCCAGCAGGGTAGCGGGAGGGATCTCCTACGAGCAGTACTTC. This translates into CASRVAGGISYEQYF.

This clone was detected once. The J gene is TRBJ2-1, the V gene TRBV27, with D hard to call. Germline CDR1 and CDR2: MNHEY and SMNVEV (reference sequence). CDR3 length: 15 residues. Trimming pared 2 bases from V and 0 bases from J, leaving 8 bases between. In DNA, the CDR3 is TGTGCCAGCAGTTTAGCGGCTAGCTCCTACAATGAGCAGTTCTTC. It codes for CASSLAASSYNEQFF.

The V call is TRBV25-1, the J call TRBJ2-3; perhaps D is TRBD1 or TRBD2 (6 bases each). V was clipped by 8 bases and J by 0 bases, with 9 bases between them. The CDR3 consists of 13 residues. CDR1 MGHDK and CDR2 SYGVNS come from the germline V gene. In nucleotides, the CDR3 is TGTGCCAGCGGAGGGGGTAGCACAGATACGCAGTATTTT. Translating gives CASGGGSTDTQYF.

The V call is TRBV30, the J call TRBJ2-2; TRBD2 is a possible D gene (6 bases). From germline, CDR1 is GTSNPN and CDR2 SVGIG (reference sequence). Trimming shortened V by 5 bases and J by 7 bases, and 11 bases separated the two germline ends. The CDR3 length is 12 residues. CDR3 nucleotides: TGTGCCTGGGCACCTAGCGTCGGGGAGCTGTTTTTT. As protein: CAWAPSVGELFF.

Written as DNA, the CDR3 is TGTGCCAGCAGCCTAAACGGGGCGGCGGAGACCCAGTACTTC. Protein: CASSLNGAAETQYF. The rearrangement uses TRBV7-3 and TRBJ2-5; perhaps D is TRBD1 or TRBD2 (5 bases each). Deletions cut 5 bases from V and 5 bases from J, with 15 bases between. This CDR3 has 14 residues. The germline V gene has CDR1 SGHTA and CDR2 FQGTGA.

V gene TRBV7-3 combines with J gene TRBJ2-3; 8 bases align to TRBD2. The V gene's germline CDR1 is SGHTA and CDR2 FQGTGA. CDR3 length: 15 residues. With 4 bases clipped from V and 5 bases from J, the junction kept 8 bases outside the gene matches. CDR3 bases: TGTGCCAGCAGCTCCGGGGCGGGAGGTCAAGATACGCAGTATTTT. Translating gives CASSSGAGGQDTQYF.

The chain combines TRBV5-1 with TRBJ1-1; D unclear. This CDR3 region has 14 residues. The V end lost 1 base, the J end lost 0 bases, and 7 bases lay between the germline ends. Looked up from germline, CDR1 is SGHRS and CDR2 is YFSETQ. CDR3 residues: CASSLQALNTEAFF. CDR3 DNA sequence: TGCGCCAGCAGCTTGCAGGCTTTGAACACTGAAGCTTTCTTT.